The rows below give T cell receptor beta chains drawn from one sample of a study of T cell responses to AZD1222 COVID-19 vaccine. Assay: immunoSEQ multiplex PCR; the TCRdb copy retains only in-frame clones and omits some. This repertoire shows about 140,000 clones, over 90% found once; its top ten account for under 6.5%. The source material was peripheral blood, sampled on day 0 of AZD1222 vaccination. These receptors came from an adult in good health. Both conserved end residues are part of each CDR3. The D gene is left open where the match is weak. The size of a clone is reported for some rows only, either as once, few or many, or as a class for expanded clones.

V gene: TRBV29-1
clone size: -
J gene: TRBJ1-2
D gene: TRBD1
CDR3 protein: CSVTAGGVYGYTF
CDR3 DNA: TGCAGCGTTACAGCAGGGGGGGTCTATGGCTACACCTTC

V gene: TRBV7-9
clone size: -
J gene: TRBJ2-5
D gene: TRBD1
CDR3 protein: CASSLRQGFRQETQYF
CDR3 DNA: TGTGCCAGCAGCCTAAGACAGGGATTTCGTCAAGAGACCCAGTACTTC

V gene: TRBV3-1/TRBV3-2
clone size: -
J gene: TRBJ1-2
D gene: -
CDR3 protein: CASSPGPDYGYTF
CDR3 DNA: TGTGCCAGCAGCCCAGGACCGGACTATGGCTACACCTTC

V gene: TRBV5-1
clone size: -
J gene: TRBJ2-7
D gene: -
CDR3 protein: CASSLEGYEQYF
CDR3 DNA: TGCGCCAGCAGCTTGGAGGGTTACGAGCAGTACTTC

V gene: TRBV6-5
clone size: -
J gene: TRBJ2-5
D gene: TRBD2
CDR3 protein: CASVGTRRGQETQYF
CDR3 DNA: TGTGCCAGCGTCGGGACTAGACGGGGCCAAGAGACCCAGTACTTC

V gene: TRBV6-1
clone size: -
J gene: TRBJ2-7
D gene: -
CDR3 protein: CASSELGVDEQYF
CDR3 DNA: TGTGCCAGCAGTGAATTAGGAGTCGACGAGCAGTACTTC

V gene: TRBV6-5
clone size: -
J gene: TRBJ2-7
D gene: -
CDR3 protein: CASSTTYDRYEQYF
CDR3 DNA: TGTGCCAGCAGTACGACGTACGACCGATACGAGCAGTACTTC

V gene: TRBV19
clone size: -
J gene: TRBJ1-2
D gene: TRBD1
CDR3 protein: CASSPRQGADYGYTF
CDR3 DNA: TGTGCCAGTAGTCCTCGACAGGGGGCGGACTATGGCTACACCTTC

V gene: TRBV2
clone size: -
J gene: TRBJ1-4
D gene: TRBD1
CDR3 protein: CASRPGQGYEKLFF
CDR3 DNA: TGTGCCAGCAGGCCGGGACAGGGATATGAAAAACTGTTTTTT

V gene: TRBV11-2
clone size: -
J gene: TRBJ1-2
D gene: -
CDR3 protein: CASSLGGTLRAFYGYTF
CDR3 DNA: TGTGCCAGCAGCTTAGGGGGGACCCTCCGGGCCTTCTATGGCTACACCTTC

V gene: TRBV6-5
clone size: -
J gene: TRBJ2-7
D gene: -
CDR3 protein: CASSRGRHDREQYF
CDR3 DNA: TGTGCCAGCAGTCGGGGCCGACACGATCGCGAGCAGTACTTC

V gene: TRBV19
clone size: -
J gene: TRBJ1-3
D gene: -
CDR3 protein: CASSPRKDSSGNTIYF
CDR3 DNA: TGTGCCAGTAGTCCCAGGAAGGACAGCTCTGGAAACACCATATATTTT

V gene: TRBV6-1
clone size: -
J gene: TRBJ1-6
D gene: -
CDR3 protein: CASSELQGSNSPLHF
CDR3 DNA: TGTGCCAGCAGTGAACTTCAGGGTTCTAATTCACCCCTCCACTTT

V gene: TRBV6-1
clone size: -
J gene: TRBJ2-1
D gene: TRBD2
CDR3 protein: CASSERGTSGYNEQFF
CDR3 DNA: TGTGCCAGCAGTGAAAGGGGCACTAGCGGCTACAATGAGCAGTTCTTC

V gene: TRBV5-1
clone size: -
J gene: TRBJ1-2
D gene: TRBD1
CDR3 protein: CASSQGDRGYGYTF
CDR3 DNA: TGCGCCAGCAGCCAGGGGGACCGGGGCTATGGCTACACCTTC

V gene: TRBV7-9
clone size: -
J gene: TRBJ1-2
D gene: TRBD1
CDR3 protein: CASSLRTGRNYGYTF
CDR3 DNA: TGTGCCAGCAGCCTCCGGACAGGGCGAAACTATGGCTACACCTTC

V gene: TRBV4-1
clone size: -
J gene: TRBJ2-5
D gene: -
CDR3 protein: CASSQGELPTAQETQYF
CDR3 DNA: TGCGCCAGCAGCCAAGGGGAACTCCCCACAGCGCAAGAGACCCAGTACTTC

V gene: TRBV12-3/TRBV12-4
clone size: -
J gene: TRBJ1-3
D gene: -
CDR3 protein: CASMGGAGNTIYF
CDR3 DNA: TGTGCCAGCATGGGAGGGGCTGGAAACACCATATATTTT

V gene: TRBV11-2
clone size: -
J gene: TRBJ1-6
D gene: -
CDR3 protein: CASSLGDSPLHF
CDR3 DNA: TGTGCCAGCAGCTTAGGCGATTCACCCCTCCACTTT

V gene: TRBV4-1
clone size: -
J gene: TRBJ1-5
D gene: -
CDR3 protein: CASSQDLTANQPQHF
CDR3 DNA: TGCGCCAGCAGCCAAGATCTCACAGCTAATCAGCCCCAGCATTTT

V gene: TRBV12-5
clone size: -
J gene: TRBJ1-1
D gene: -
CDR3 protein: CASGPRGGSAEAFF
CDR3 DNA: TGTGCTAGTGGTCCAAGGGGGGGAAGCGCTGAAGCTTTCTTT

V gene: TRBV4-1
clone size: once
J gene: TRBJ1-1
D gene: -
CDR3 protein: CASSQVTLNTEAFF
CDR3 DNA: TGCGCCAGCAGCCAAGTTACACTGAACACTGAAGCTTTCTTT

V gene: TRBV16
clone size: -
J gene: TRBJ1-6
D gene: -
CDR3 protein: CASSHRALNSPLHF
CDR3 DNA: TGTGCCAGCAGCCACCGGGCCTTAAATTCACCCCTCCACTTT

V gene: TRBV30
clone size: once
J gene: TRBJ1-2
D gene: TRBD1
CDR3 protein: CAWSVGQGYGYTF
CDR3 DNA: TGTGCCTGGAGTGTGGGACAGGGGTATGGCTACACCTTC

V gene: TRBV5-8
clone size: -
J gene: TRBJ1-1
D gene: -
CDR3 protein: CASSLAPDTEAFF
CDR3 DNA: TGTGCCAGCAGCTTGGCCCCGGACACTGAAGCTTTCTTT

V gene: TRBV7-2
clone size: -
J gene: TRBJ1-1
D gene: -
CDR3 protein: CASSPWSGGTEAFF
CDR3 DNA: TGTGCCAGCAGCCCTTGGTCCGGCGGCACTGAAGCTTTCTTT

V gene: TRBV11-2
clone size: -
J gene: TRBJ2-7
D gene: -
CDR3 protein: CASSLNRERDEQYF
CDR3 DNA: TGTGCCAGCAGCTTAAACAGGGAAAGGGACGAGCAGTACTTC

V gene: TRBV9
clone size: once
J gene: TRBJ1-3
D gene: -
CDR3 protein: CASSVAGTLSGNTIYF
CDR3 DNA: TGTGCCAGCAGCGTAGCTGGTACCCTCTCTGGAAACACCATATATTTT

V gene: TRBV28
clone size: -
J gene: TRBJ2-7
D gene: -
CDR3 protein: CASSPSTYEQYF
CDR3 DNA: TGTGCCAGCAGTCCGTCCACCTACGAGCAGTACTTC

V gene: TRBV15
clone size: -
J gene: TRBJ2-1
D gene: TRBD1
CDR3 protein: CATSRDPGRGWHEQFF
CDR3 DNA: TGTGCCACCAGCAGAGATCCTGGCAGGGGGTGGCATGAGCAGTTCTTC

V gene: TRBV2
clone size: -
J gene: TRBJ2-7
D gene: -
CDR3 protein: CASSGQIVEIQWIEQYF
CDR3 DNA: TGTGCCAGCAGTGGGCAGATTGTCGAAATCCAGTGGATCGAGCAGTACTTC

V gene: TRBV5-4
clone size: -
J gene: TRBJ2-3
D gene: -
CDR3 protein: CASSSGTLDTQYF
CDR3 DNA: TGTGCCAGCAGCTCCGGGACTTTAGATACGCAGTATTTT

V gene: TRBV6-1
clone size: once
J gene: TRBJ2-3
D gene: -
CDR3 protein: CASSERWNTQYF
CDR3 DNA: TGTGCCAGCAGTGAAAGGTGGAATACGCAGTATTTT

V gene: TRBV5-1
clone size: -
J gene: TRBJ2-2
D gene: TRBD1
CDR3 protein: CASSLQGARGTGELFF
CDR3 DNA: TGCGCCAGCAGCTTACAGGGGGCAAGGGGCACCGGGGAGCTGTTTTTT

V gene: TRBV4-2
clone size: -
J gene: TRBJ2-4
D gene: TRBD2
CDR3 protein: CASSLSVGRDPTSGYQNIQYF
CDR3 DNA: TGTGCCAGCAGCCTCTCGGTCGGCAGGGATCCTACTAGCGGATATCAAAACATTCAGTACTTC

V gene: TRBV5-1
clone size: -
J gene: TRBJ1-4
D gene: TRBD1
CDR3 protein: CASSLGQGREKLFF
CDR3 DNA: TGCGCCAGCAGCCTCGGACAGGGGAGGGAAAAACTGTTTTTT

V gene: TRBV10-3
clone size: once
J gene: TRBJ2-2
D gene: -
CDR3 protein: CAIRTPAGTGELFF
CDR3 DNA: TGTGCCATCAGGACTCCGGCCGGCACCGGGGAGCTGTTTTTT

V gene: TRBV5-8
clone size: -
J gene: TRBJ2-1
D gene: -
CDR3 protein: CASSRVGLHNEQFF
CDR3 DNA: TGTGCCAGCAGCCGGGTGGGACTGCACAATGAGCAGTTCTTC

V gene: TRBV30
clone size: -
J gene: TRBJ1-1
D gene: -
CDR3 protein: CAWSLPLAGHGAFF
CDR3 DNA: TGTGCCTGGAGTCTACCTCTCGCGGGACATGGAGCTTTCTTT

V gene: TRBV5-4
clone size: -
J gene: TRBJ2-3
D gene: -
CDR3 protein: CASTFSRTRSTDTQYF
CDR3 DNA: TGTGCCAGCACCTTCTCCAGGACAAGGTCGACAGATACGCAGTATTTT

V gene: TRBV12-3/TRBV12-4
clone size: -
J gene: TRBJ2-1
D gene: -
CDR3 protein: CASSFRNEQFF
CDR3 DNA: TGTGCCAGCAGTTTTCGTAATGAGCAGTTCTTC

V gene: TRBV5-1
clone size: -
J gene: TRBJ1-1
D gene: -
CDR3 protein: CASSLPQGNTEAFF
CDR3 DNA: TGCGCCAGCAGCTTGCCACAGGGAAACACTGAAGCTTTCTTT

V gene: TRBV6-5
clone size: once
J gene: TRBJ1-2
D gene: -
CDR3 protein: CASNSEWGYGYTF
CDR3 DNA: TGTGCCAGCAATTCGGAGTGGGGGTATGGCTACACCTTC

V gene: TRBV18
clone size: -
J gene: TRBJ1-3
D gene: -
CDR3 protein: CASSHGLGYVPIYF
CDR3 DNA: TGTGCCAGCTCACATGGTCTGGGGTACGTCCCCATATATTTT

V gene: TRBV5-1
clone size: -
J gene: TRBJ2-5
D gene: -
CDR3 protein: CASSLDDSLETQYF
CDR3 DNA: TGCGCCAGCAGCTTGGATGATAGCTTAGAGACCCAGTACTTC

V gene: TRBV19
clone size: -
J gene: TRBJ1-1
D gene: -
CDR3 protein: CASSITHRAEYEAFF
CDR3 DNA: TGTGCCAGTAGTATAACTCACAGGGCTGAATATGAAGCTTTCTTT

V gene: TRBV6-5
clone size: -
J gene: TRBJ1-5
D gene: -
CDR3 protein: CASSYTSNQPQHF
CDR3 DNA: TGTGCCAGCAGTTACACTAGCAATCAGCCCCAGCATTTT

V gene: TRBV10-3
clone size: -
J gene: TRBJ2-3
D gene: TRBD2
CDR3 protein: CASGLAGVPDTQYF
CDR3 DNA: TGTGCCAGCGGACTAGCGGGAGTTCCAGATACGCAGTATTTT

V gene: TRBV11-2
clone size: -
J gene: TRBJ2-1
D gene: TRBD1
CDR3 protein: CASSLKRDRAYNEQFF
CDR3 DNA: TGTGCCAGCAGCTTAAAGCGGGACAGGGCTTACAATGAGCAGTTCTTC

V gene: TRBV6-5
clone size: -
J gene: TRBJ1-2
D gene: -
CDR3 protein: CASSRWEGSSYGYTF
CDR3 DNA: TGTGCCAGCAGTCGTTGGGAGGGAAGCAGCTATGGCTACACCTTC

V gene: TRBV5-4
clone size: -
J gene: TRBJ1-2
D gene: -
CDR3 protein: CASSYQGLYGYTF
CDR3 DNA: TGTGCCAGCAGCTATCAGGGGCTCTATGGCTACACCTTC

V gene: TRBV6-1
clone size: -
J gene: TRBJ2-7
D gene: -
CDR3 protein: CASSEGRQLYEQYF
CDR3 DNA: TGTGCCAGCAGTGAAGGCCGACAACTCTACGAGCAGTACTTC

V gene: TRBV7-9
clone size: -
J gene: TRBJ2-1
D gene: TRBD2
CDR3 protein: CASSLRLAGYNEQFF
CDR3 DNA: TGTGCCAGCAGCTTAAGACTAGCGGGCTACAATGAGCAGTTCTTC

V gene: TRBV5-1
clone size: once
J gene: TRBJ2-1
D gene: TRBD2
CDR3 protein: CASRGAAGTSSYNEQFF
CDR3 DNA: TGCGCCAGCAGGGGGGCCGCCGGGACTAGCAGCTACAATGAGCAGTTCTTC

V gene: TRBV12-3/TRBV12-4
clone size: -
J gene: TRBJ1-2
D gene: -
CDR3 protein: CASRQNYGYTF
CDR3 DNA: TGTGCCAGTAGACAGAACTATGGCTACACCTTC

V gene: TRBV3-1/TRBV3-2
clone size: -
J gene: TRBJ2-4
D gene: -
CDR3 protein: CASSQARGPGGLAKNIQYF
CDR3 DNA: TGTGCCAGCAGCCAAGCTAGGGGTCCTGGGGGTCTAGCCAAAAACATTCAGTACTTC

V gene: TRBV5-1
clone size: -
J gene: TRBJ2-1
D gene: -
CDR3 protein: CASSLASRYYNEQFF
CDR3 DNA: TGCGCCAGCAGCTTGGCTTCGAGATATTACAATGAGCAGTTCTTC

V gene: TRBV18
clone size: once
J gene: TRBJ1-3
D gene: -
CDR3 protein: CASSPSGSGNTIYF
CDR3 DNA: TGTGCCAGCTCACCTAGCGGCTCTGGAAACACCATATATTTT

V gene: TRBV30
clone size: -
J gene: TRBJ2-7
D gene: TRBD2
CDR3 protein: CAWSGTSATYEQYF
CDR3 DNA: TGTGCCTGGAGTGGGACTAGCGCAACCTACGAGCAGTACTTC

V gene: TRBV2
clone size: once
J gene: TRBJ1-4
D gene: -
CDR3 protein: CASSDRVFRTNEKLFF
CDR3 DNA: TGTGCCAGCAGTGATCGGGTTTTCCGGACTAATGAAAAACTGTTTTTT